This entry lists 20 T cell receptor beta chains sequenced from one sample in a study of T-cell memory formation after mild COVID-19. TCRdb passed the 5' RACE reads through MiXCR, listing each CDR3 protein once. The table includes 450,000 to 700,000 distinct CDR3 sequences, more than 15% detected once. The sequencing sample was made of PBMCs or a T cell subset sorted from them (not recorded which). All receptors come from an adult woman who had mild COVID-19 (a few samples of this study predate the infection). Cell type and time point are not known.

This clonotype showed up many times. The chain uses TRBV7-2 and TRBJ1-2; no reliable D call. Germline V gene lookup returns CDR1 SGHTA and CDR2 FQGNSA. Trimming pared 5 bases from V and 4 bases from J, leaving 8 bases between. CDR3 length: 12 amino acids. CDR3 sequence: CASSPDVYGYTF. The DNA for the CDR3 is TGTGCCAGCAGCCCTGACGTCTATGGCTACACCTTC.

In DNA form, the CDR3 reads TGTGCCAGCAGTTACGGGGATTTGAACACTGAAGCTTTCTTT. Translating it yields CASSYGDLNTEAFF. The gene calls are TRBV6-5 and TRBJ1-1; no definite D call. Germline CDR1 and CDR2: MNHEY and SVGAGI. CDR3 length equals 14 residues. Trimming left V 2 bases short and J 0 bases short, with 7 bases between.

This clonotype has just a few counts. V is TRBV20-1 and J is TRBJ2-1; D not resolved. The CDR3 has 16 residues. Germline-derived CDR1 and CDR2 are DFQATT and SNEGSKA (reference sequence). The V end was cut by 3 bases, the J end by 2 bases, with 17 bases between. The CDR3 bases are TGCAGTGCTAGCTCTAGACGGGTCTGGACCTACAATGAGCAGTTCTTC. Translating it yields CSASSRRVWTYNEQFF.

Only a few counts were recorded for this clonotype. V usage is TRBV29-1 and J usage is TRBJ2-5, with TRBD1 as a possible D gene (6 bases). V was clipped by 7 bases and J by 6 bases, with 12 bases between them. This CDR3 region has 11 residues. The germline gives CDR1 SQVTM, CDR2 ANQGSEA. CDR3 sequence (DNA): TGCAGCGGGTGGACAGAGAAGACCCAGTACTTC. Translation: CSGWTEKTQYF.

In its sample, this clonotype was seen a few times. The V call is TRBV4-1, the J call TRBJ1-1, with 7 bases fitting TRBD1. V gave up 0 bases and J gave up 7 bases; unmatched junction bases: 8. The CDR3 runs 15 residues. From germline, CDR1 is MGHRA and CDR2 YSYEKL. CDR3 DNA: TGCGCCAGCAGCCAAGAAAGATCGGGACAGTTTGAAGCTTTCTTT. It encodes CASSQERSGQFEAFF.

This clonotype was seen a few times. The chain is built from TRBV5-5 and TRBJ1-5; possible D gene TRBD1, 5 bases. Trimming removed 2 bases at V and 4 bases at J, with 13 bases between. The CDR3 contains 15 residues. CDR1 SGHKS and CDR2 YYEKEE come from the germline V gene (reference sequence). DNA of the CDR3: TGTGCCAGCAGCTTCCGCAGGGTGGATAATCAGCCCCAGCATTTT. Residues: CASSFRRVDNQPQHF.

For this clonotype: Its ends do not fully match the called genes, so a read error is possible. This sequence joins TRBV7-2 and TRBJ2-5; 8 bases agree with TRBD2. This CDR3 is 14 amino acids long. Germline CDR1 reads SGHTA; CDR2 reads FQGNSA. Written as DNA, the CDR3 is TGTGCCAGCAGCCTAGCGGGCAACGGGGAGACCCAGTACTTC. Translation gives CASSLAGNGETQYF.

The chain couples TRBV29-1 to TRBJ1-1; D not resolved. Deletions cut 6 bases from V and 1 base from J, with 12 bases between. Per germline, CDR1 SQVTM and CDR2 ANQGSEA. The CDR3 spans 13 residues. CDR3 in amino acids: CSVRRSENTEAFF. CDR3 coding DNA: TGCAGCGTCAGACGGTCCGAGAACACTGAAGCTTTCTTT.

This clonotype occurred a few times. Here the CDR3 reads CSAREFPLGLAGETQYF. The CDR3 nucleotides are TGCAGTGCTAGGGAATTCCCTCTGGGATTAGCTGGGGAGACCCAGTACTTC. V is TRBV20-1 and J is TRBJ2-5, with D unclear. Trimming pared 3 bases from V and 5 bases from J, leaving 25 bases between. This CDR3 spans 17 amino acids. Germline assignment: CDR1 DFQATT and CDR2 SNEGSKA (reference sequence).

V is TRBV12-3 or TRBV12-4 and J is TRBJ2-4; tentative D call: TRBD1 (7 bases). V was cut by 5 bases and J by 0 bases, with 23 bases left in between. The CDR3 runs 19 residues. Here the CDR3 reads CASSASQQGPGVAKNIQYF. CDR3 nucleotides: TGTGCCAGCAGTGCGAGCCAACAGGGGCCGGGGGTAGCCAAAAACATTCAGTACTTC.

The chain links TRBV6-5 to TRBJ2-5, with D hard to call. CDR1 and CDR2 from the germline V gene are MNHEY and SVGAGI. Trimming removed 6 bases at V and 3 bases at J, with 14 bases between. The CDR3 sequence is 14 residues long. The CDR3 is CASRPSRLKETQYF. As DNA, the CDR3 is TGTGCCAGCAGACCATCAAGACTTAAAGAGACCCAGTACTTC.

This clonotype was detected a few times. The chain combines TRBV4-1 with TRBJ2-7; TRBD1 is a possible D gene (6 bases). The V gene's germline CDR1 is MGHRA and CDR2 YSYEKL. This CDR3 is 15 amino acids long. Trimming left V 1 base short and J 7 bases short, with 17 bases between. The CDR3 spells CASSQGNRDREEQYF. The CDR3 coding sequence is TGCGCCAGCAGCCAAGGAAACAGGGATAGAGAGGAGCAGTACTTC.

This rearrangement joins TRBV4-1 to TRBJ2-7; the D gene is possibly TRBD2 (5 bases). The CDR3 is made up of 13 amino acids. V lost 4 bases, J lost 2 bases, and 9 bases lay in between. CDR1 is MGHRA and CDR2 is YSYEKL in the germline V gene. For the CDR3, the DNA is TGCGCCAGCAGCCCCAACGGGGCCTACGAGCAGTACTTC. Its protein product is CASSPNGAYEQYF.

V gene TRBV6-5 combines with J gene TRBJ2-1; 7 nucleotides align to TRBD1. The CDR3 consists of 13 residues. V lost 4 bases, J lost 7 bases, and 4 bases stayed unmatched. The germline V gene encodes CDR1 MNHEY and CDR2 SVGAGI. CDR3 in amino acids: CASSWGQRNEQFF. The CDR3 region has the DNA TGTGCCAGCAGTTGGGGACAGAGGAATGAGCAGTTCTTC.

This clonotype was seen only a few times. The chain links TRBV30 to TRBJ2-1; 7 bases align to TRBD2. From germline, CDR1 is GTSNPN and CDR2 SVGIG (reference sequence). The CDR3 covers 13 residues. With V trimmed by 4 bases and J by 9 bases, 9 bases remained unmatched. Here the CDR3 reads CAWTRTSRSEQFF. Here the CDR3 DNA reads TGTGCCTGGACCCGGACTAGTAGGAGTGAGCAGTTCTTC.

The chain is built from TRBV27 and TRBJ2-5; no definite D call. The CDR3 covers 15 residues. Germline assignment: CDR1 MNHEY and CDR2 SMNVEV (reference sequence). V dropped 1 base and J dropped 4 bases, with 13 bases sitting between them. The CDR3, as DNA: TGTGCCAGCAGTTTATTTCCGAGAGTAGGAGAGACCCAGTACTTC. Its translation is CASSLFPRVGETQYF.

The chain employs TRBV12-3 or TRBV12-4 and TRBJ2-5, with 9 positions matching TRBD2. Unmatched junction bases numbered 19, after V lost 6 bases and J lost 8 bases. The CDR3 extends over 17 amino acids. CDR3 in amino acids: CASSLRQRLAAFGTQYF. The DNA for the CDR3 is TGTGCCAGCAGCTTACGACAGAGACTAGCGGCCTTCGGCACCCAGTACTTC.

V gene TRBV4-3 combines with J gene TRBJ2-3; D perhaps matches TRBD1 (5 bases). Germline loops: CDR1 LGHNA, CDR2 YSLEER. The CDR3 totals 15 residues. V lost 0 bases to trimming and J lost 4 bases, with 11 bases between them. The CDR3 sequence: CASSQDRQSPDTQYF. The CDR3, as DNA: TGCGCCAGCAGCCAAGATAGACAGAGCCCAGATACGCAGTATTTT.

V is TRBV20-1 and J is TRBJ2-7; TRBD2 might be the D (6 bases). The V gene's germline CDR1 is DFQATT and CDR2 SNEGSKA (reference sequence). This CDR3 is 15 amino acids long. With 0 bases removed from V and 2 bases from J, the gap between germline ends came to 14 bases. Written as DNA, the CDR3 is TGCAGTGCTAGAGACGATCGACTAGTACCCTACGAGCAGTACTTC. Translating it yields CSARDDRLVPYEQYF.

The chain employs TRBV15 and TRBJ2-5; D unresolved. CDR1 and CDR2 from the germline V gene are LNHNV and YYDKDF (reference sequence). CDR3 length: 12 amino acids. The ends were cut back, 1 base at V and 5 bases at J, with 5 bases in the middle. CDR3 protein: CATSRGGETQYF. The CDR3 DNA reads TGTGCCACCAGCAGAGGTGGGGAGACCCAGTACTTC.